These 10 T cell receptor beta chains originate from one sample sequenced in a study of technical replicates of blood from several donors. Data came from immunoSEQ multiplex PCR; TCRdb stores just in-frame clones and leaves some out. In the table there are roughly 65,000 clones, around 90% of which are singletons. Sequencing was carried out using PBMCs. These receptors were taken from a human donor in good health. Some clones in this sample may be carry-over from other donors' samples.

The chain couples TRBV12-5 to TRBJ2-2; weak D call: TRBD2 (6 bases). The CDR3 length is 15 residues. Germline V gene lookup returns CDR1 LGHNT and CDR2 FRNRAP. The V end was cut by 2 bases, the J end by 6 bases, with 13 bases between. The CDR3 DNA is TGTGCTAGTGGTTTGCACGGCGGGATGGCCGGGGAGCTGTTTTTT. Its translation is CASGLHGGMAGELFF.

The chain employs TRBV2 and TRBJ2-1; the D gene is possibly TRBD2 (6 bases). V was clipped by 7 bases and J by 4 bases, with 11 bases between them. Germline CDR1 reads SNHLY; CDR2 reads FYNNEI. The length of the CDR3 is 13 residues. CDR3 region: CASTRGIYNEQFF. CDR3 DNA: TGTGCCAGCACCCGGGGGATTTACAATGAGCAGTTCTTC.

The chain employs TRBV7-6 and TRBJ2-3; possibly TRBD2 for D (7 bases). Trimming took off 6 bases at V and 6 bases at J, with 16 bases between the two ends. This CDR3 spans 14 amino acids. The germline V gene has CDR1 SGHVS and CDR2 FNYEAQ. The CDR3: CASSARGLRDTQYF. The CDR3 nucleotides are TGTGCCAGCAGTGCGCGGGGGCTGAGGGATACGCAGTATTTT. The full variable domain, in which reference TRBV7-6 and TRBJ2-3 provide the parts outside the CDR3, is GAGVSQSPRYKVTKRGQDVALRCDPISGHVSLYWYRQALGQGPEFLTYFNYEAQQDKSGLPNDRFSAERPEGSISTLTIQRTEQRDSAMYRCASSARGLRDTQYFGPGTRLTVL.

The gene calls are TRBV7-6 and TRBJ2-2; tentative D call: TRBD1 (5 bases). Trimming cost V 0 bases and J 0 bases, with 14 bases left between them. The CDR3 covers 18 residues. Germline lookup yields CDR1 SGHVS and CDR2 FNYEAQ. CDR3 amino acids: CASSLAPQGTANTGELFF. The CDR3 bases are TGTGCCAGCAGCTTAGCCCCCCAGGGCACCGCGAACACCGGGGAGCTGTTTTTT.

Here the CDR3 DNA reads TGTGCCAGCAAGGGGGGGGGCTCGAACACTGAAGCTTTCTTT. This sequence encodes CASKGGGSNTEAFF. The genes are TRBV25-1 and TRBJ1-1, with a tentative D call TRBD1 (6 bases). Germline V gene lookup returns CDR1 MGHDK and CDR2 SYGVNS. This CDR3 is 14 amino acids long. V was cut by 7 bases and J by 1 base, with 13 bases left in between.

This clone was counted a few times. The chain couples TRBV6-1 to TRBJ1-2, with 8 bases aligning to TRBD1. CDR3 length: 16 residues. Germline V CDR1 and CDR2: MNHNS, SASEGT. Germline trimming cut 2 bases from V and 7 bases from J; bases unmatched to any gene: 12. CDR3 in DNA: TGTGCCAGCAGTGAATCCTGGACAGGGCGGGTGGGTGGCTACACCTTC. Its translation: CASSESWTGRVGGYTF.

Only a few counts were recorded for this clone. V and J are TRBV6-1 and TRBJ1-2; tentatively, D is TRBD1 (6 bases). The CDR3 extends over 14 amino acids. The germline CDR1 and CDR2 sequences are MNHNS and SASEGT. Between the trimmed V and J ends, which lost 4 bases and 8 bases, there was a span of 17 bases. CDR3 loop: CASSAPPRTDGYTF. The CDR3 DNA sequence: TGTGCCAGCAGTGCCCCGCCCCGGACAGACGGCTACACCTTC.

This sequence joins TRBV4-2 and TRBJ2-2, with D hard to call. This CDR3 is 17 amino acids long. The germline CDR1 and CDR2 sequences are LGHNA and YNFKEQ. V gave up 0 bases and J gave up 7 bases, with 18 bases separating them. CDR3 in DNA: TGTGCCAGCAGCCAAGAAATTGCTAGTAAGGCGATCGGGGAGCTGTTTTTT. Protein product: CASSQEIASKAIGELFF.

The chain is built from TRBV21-1 and TRBJ1-1. TRBV21-1 is described as a pseudogene. CDR3 length: 12 amino acids. The CDR3 bases are TGTGCCAGCACCTACTTTGACACTGAAGCTTTCTTT. Its translation: CASTYFDTEAFF.

The chain has TRBV5-1 and TRBJ1-2; 8 nucleotides agree with TRBD1. Germline V CDR1 and CDR2: SGHRS, YFSETQ. The CDR3 has 15 residues. The ends lost 4 bases at V and 5 bases at J; junction bases unmatched: 10. The CDR3 here is CASSTNRDRKYGYTF. CDR3 nucleotides: TGCGCCAGCAGCACAAACCGGGACAGGAAATATGGCTACACCTTC.